Listed here is a single T cell receptor beta chain. What it recognizes is unknown. The table came from immunoSEQ multiplex PCR; TCRdb's copy has only in-frame clones and leaves some out. The table includes around 17,000 clones, around 90% detected once. Germline assignment: CDR1 SGHRS and CDR2 YFSETQ. CDR3 size: 16 residues. V lost 2 bases to trimming and J lost 0 bases; unmatched junction nucleotides: 7. The data belong to a study of graft-versus-host responses after intestinal transplantation. At the level of the study: Recipients across the board were started on anti-thymocyte globulin induction, then kept on tacrolimus and steroids for two to four years. Whole-study results and caveats: Allograft graft-versus-host to host-versus-graft clonal ratios ran high in patients with graft-donor T cell macrochimerism.

This sequence was found in a human patient who received an intestinal transplant, so some T cells may come from the graft donor. The source material was PBMCs, sampled roughly 110 days after intestinal transplant. The V call is TRBV5-1, the J call TRBJ2-5; 7 nucleotides line up with TRBD2. CDR3 in amino acids: CASSFGGVTYQETQYF. DNA for the CDR3: TGCGCCAGCAGCTTTGGGGGGGTGACGTACCAAGAGACCCAGTACTTC.